This TCR beta chain stems from a study of Ad26.COV2.S vaccination and SARS-CoV-2 variants. Overall study context: Enrolled in COV1001, the donor was in the Ad26.COV2.S trial arm, which received the vaccine. Notes on the study in general: Participants given vaccine showed non-spike TCR breadth similar to that of placebo recipients. Assessments of TCR breadth and depth may have underestimated the total T cell responses.

Method: immunoSEQ multiplex PCR; TCRdb's copy keeps in-frame clones and lacks some. The profile shows about 400,000 clones, 83% of them singletons. Germline values: CDR1 SGHAT, CDR2 FQDESV (reference sequence). The CDR3 covers 15 residues. The trim removed 5 bases at V and 0 bases at J, leaving 7 bases unmatched. For this clone: What it recognizes is unknown.

Treatment: some 19 received Ad26.COV2.S at low or high dose, single or two shots; five or six received placebo; per-sample allocation not given. Collection of the samples took place on day 63 after the first injection of vaccine or placebo. Its platform was an Ad26 vector, and its expressed antigen was Wuhan-strain SARS-CoV-2 spike. This receptor was identified in a person between 18 and 65 years old who received the Ad26.COV2.S COVID-19 vaccine or a placebo. The specimen was peripheral blood, collected in a trial of Ad26.COV2.S vaccine versus placebo. The V call is TRBV11-1, the J call TRBJ2-7; 7 bases match TRBD1. The CDR3 reads CASSPGTAYSYEQYF. The CDR3 bases are TGTGCCAGCAGCCCAGGGACAGCCTACTCCTACGAGCAGTACTTC.